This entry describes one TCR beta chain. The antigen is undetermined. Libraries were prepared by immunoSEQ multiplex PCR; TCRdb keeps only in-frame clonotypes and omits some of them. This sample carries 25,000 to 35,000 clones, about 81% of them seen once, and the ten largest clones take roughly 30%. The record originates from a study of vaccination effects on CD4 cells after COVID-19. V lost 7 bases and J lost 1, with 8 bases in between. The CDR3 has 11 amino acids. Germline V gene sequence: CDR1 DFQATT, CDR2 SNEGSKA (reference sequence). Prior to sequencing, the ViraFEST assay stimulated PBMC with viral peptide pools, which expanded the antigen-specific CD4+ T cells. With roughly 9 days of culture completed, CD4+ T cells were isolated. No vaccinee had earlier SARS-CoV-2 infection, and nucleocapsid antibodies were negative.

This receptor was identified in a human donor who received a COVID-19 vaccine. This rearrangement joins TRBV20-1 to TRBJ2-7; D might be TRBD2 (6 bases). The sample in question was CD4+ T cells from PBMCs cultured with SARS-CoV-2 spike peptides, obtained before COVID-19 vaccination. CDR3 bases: TGCAGTGTGGAGGGATCCTACGAGCAGTACTTC. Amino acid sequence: CSVEGSYEQYF.